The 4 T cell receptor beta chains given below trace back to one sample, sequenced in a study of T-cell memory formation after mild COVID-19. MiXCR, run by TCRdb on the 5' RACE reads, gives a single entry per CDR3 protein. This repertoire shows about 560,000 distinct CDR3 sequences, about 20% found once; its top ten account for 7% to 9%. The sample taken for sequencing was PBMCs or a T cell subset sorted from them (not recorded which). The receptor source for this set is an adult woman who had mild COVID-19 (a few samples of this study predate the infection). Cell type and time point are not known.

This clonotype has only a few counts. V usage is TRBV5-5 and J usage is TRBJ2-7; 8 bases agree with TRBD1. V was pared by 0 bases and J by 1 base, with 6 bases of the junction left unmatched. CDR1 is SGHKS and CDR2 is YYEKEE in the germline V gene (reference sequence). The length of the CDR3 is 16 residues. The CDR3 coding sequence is TGTGCCAGCAGCTTGGCTCGGACAGGGCTATCCTACGAGCAGTACTTC. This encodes CASSLARTGLSYEQYF. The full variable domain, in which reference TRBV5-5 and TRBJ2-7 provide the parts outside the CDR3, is DAGVTQSPTHLIKTRGQQVTLRCSPISGHKSVSWYQQVLGQGPQFIFQYYEKEERGRGNFPDRFSARQFPNYSSELNVNALLLGDSALYLCASSLARTGLSYEQYFGPGTRLTVT.

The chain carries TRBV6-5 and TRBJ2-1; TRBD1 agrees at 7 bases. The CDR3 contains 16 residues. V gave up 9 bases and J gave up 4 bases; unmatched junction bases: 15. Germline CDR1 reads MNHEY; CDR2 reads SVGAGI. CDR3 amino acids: CASFPSTGQPYNEQFF. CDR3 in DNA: TGTGCCAGTTTCCCCTCTACGGGACAGCCGTACAATGAGCAGTTCTTC.

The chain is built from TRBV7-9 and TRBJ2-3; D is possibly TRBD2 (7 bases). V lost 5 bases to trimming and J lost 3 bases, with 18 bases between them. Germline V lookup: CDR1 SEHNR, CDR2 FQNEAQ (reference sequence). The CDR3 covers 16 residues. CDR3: CASSPTRGGGTDTQYF. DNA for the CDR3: TGTGCCAGCAGCCCGACGCGGGGAGGGGGGACAGATACGCAGTATTTT.

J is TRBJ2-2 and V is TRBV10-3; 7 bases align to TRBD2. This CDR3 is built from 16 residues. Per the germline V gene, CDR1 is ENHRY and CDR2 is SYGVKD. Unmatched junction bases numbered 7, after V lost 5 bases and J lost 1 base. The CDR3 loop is CAISPLLAVNTGELFF. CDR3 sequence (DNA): TGTGCCATCAGTCCGCTGCTAGCGGTGAACACCGGGGAGCTGTTTTTT.